This T cell receptor beta chain is drawn from a study of metastatic and nonmetastatic thyroid tumors. Study in general: Across blood and tumor or nodule tissue, repertoires from malignant and benign thyroid patients were compared with one another. Study-level results: Significantly greater TCR beta diversity was reportedly found in malignant thyroid tumors than in benign nodules (in blood and tumor).

Germline V gene lookup returns CDR1 DFQATT and CDR2 SNEGSKA (reference sequence). V lost 6 bases, J lost 3 bases, and 5 bases stayed unmatched. The length of the CDR3 is 13 residues. All patients were treatment-naive before thyroid surgery. This clone was seen just once. Antigen: not known. MiXCR was used by TCRdb to re-call the PCR reads. The sample shows around 20,000 clones, about 30% of them seen only once. This chain links TRBV20-1 with TRBJ2-5; 9 bases match TRBD2. The sequence derives from a female donor with papillary thyroid cancer or a benign thyroid nodule (not recorded which). Some clones in this sample may be carry-over from other donors' samples. Sample: adjacent normal tissue. The CDR3 bases are TGCAGTGCAACGGGACTAGCCAAAGAGACCCAGTACTTC. Translation gives CSATGLAKETQYF.